This T cell receptor (beta chain) was documented in a study of Graves' ophthalmopathy and Graves' hyperthyroidism (dated by TCRdb to the late 2010s). The study in broad terms: Peripheral blood was collected at initial diagnosis, prior to any treatment. T-cell repertoires of thyroid tissue and blood were compared in more than 5 hyperthyroidism patients. TCR beta repertoire signatures were used to distinguish Graves' ophthalmopathy from Graves' hyperthyroidism and to predict progression to ophthalmopathy. To explore V-J signatures distinguishing ophthalmopathy from hyperthyroidism, a discovery set of 100 patients (around 42 ophthalmopathy, some 55 stable hyperthyroidism) was enrolled. Following sample collection, hyperthyroidism patients were given methimazole at a starting dose of 30 mg daily, and ophthalmopathy patients were given high-dose intravenous methylprednisolone. An independent validation cohort comprised fewer than 20 hyperthyroidism patients and about 16 patients who later progressed from hyperthyroidism to ophthalmopathy. In total, 135 blood samples were TCR-sequenced: some 43 ophthalmopathy, approximately 80 hyperthyroidism and about 17 hyperthyroidism-to-ophthalmopathy patients.

Remarks on this clonotype: Its antigen specificity is not known. Per-nucleotide qualities are absent, and no much larger clonotype sits a single base away.

Reading the germline V gene gives CDR1 MGHDK and CDR2 SYGVNS. The CDR3 spans 16 residues, from the cysteine through the phenylalanine. The entry retains the CDR3 DNA only, 48 bases that are in frame from base 1. V loses 6 bases, J loses 0 bases, and the germline ends lie 14 bases apart. General conclusions and limits of the study: Most of the expanded thyroid clonotypes with a frequency above 0.001 were also detected in blood, and it was suggested that the thyroid immune response may be reflected by blood repertoires. Ophthalmopathy was separated from stable hyperthyroidism by the 13-signature model with about 88% sensitivity and roughly 83% specificity in cross-validation and with 80%/75% in the test set. Sample size was not statistically predetermined, and group allocation was not concealed from the investigators. In validation, the model predicted ophthalmopathy progression with about 70% sensitivity and 72.22% specificity; approximately 12 predicted patients were CT-confirmed with GO in a median of approximately 6.5 months.

Ophthalmopathy patients were characterized by moderately to severely active disease, a Clinical Activity Score of at least 3, a NOSPECS grade of at least 4, and a disease duration under 3 months. Patients with other autoimmune diseases, uncontrolled infections, pregnancy or lactation were excluded. Diagnosis relied on clinical symptoms, serum thyroxine, TRAb, thyroid ultrasound and orbital computed tomography. Ficoll-Paque density gradient centrifugation was used to isolate PBMCs from approximately 10 ml of fresh peripheral blood. Total RNA was extracted with Trizol reagent and quality-checked on an Agilent 2100 Bioanalyzer. For repertoire sequencing, the TCR beta CDR3 regions were amplified from RNA transcripts. The first round of RT-PCR was done with HTBI primers and the Qiagen OneStep RT-PCR kit, and was followed by a second round of multiplex PCR, then size selection and purification. Libraries were sequenced paired-end with 100 bp reads on an Illumina HiSeq2000. The original pipeline was this. SOAPnuke was used to process the reads, throwing out any read that had adapters, had uncalled bases, had a mean Phred below 15, or lacked an exact constant-primer or identifier match. High-quality paired reads were merged with COPE v1.2.5. Unique nucleotide sequences were defined as clonotypes and aligned to IMGT TRB V, D and J references using MiTCR v1.1. The analysis was limited to V-J combinations with a frequency above 0.0001, which together covered about 99% of the repertoires. For each V-J combination, a TCR clonal expansion and chaos score was defined as the ratio of F50 clonal expansion to chaos observed in the TCRdist matrix. Features were reduced by Welch's t-statistics and random forest to roughly 14 V-J combinations, which fed a naive Bayes classifier. The Morisita-Horn index was used to measure how similar the thyroid and blood repertoires were. The public reads were reanalyzed by TCRdb: fastp trimming at Q25, MiXCR alignment, in-frame beta chains only. A single entry per CDR3 protein holds the most common genes and DNA from its merged rows. The V and J calls were determined by TCRdb, not by the authors. The sample table holds about 740,000 distinct CDR3 sequences, of which 40% were seen once. 44% of the sample lies in the top ten.

This clonotype originated in an adult man with Graves' ophthalmopathy. Sequenced input: peripheral blood. This chain joins TRBV25-1 to TRBJ2-2; the best D guess is TRBD2, with 7 bases matching. CDR3 region: CASSSRGGANTGELFF. The DNA reads as follows: TGTGCCAGCAGCTCCCGCGGGGGCGCGAACACCGGGGAGCTGTTTTTT. The full variable domain, with segments outside the CDR3 supplied by the reference TRBV25-1 and TRBJ2-2 proteins, appears as EADIYQTPRYLVIGTGKKITLECSQTMGHDKMYWYQQDPGMELHLIHYSYGVNSTEKGDLSSESTVSRIRTEHFPLTLESARPSHTSQYLCASSSRGGANTGELFFGEGSRLTVL.